This T cell receptor (beta chain) was captured by sequencing in a study of beta chain features in type 1 diabetes. V dropped 5 bases and J dropped 5 bases, with 22 bases sitting between them. Looked up from germline, CDR1 is SGHTA and CDR2 is FQGTGA. The CDR3 is 17 residues long. Expressed TCRB transcripts were sequenced because the isolated RNA had all been reverse transcribed beforehand. Method: immunoSEQ multiplex PCR; TCRdb's copy keeps in-frame clones and lacks some. The sample includes hundreds of thousands of clones, roughly 16% of them seen just once. As for this clone: As yet, its antigen is unknown.

Overall study findings and caveats: The study found fewer insertions and more deletions at VDJ junctions in type 1 diabetes patients. Researchers cautioned that cDNA sequencing could over-represent cells with high TCR expression.

Donors contributed one heparinised blood draw apiece, averaging roughly 0.12 L. Material for sequencing was naive CD4+ T cells from blood. The source of this sequence is a man younger than 35 in good health. V gene TRBV7-3 combines with J gene TRBJ2-1; possibly TRBD2 for D (8 bases). CDR3 coding DNA: TGTGCCAGCAGCCCAGACAGGGTATGGACTAGCAACAATGAGCAGTTCTTC. It specifies CASSPDRVWTSNNEQFF. Filled out from reference TRBV7-3 and TRBJ2-1, the complete variable domain reads GAGVSQTPSNKVTEKGKYVELRCDPISGHTALYWYRQSLGQGPEFLIYFQGTGAADDSGLPNDRFFAVRPEGSVSTLKIQRTERGDSAVYLCASSPDRVWTSNNEQFFGPGTRLTVL.